What follows are 22 T cell receptor beta chains derived from one specimen sequenced in a study of T cell responses to AZD1222 COVID-19 vaccine. The repertoire was sequenced with immunoSEQ multiplex PCR; TCRdb's copy has only in-frame clones and lacks some. The repertoire has about 90,000 clones, 70% to 90% of them found once; the top ten carry around 5.5%. The sequencing here drew on peripheral blood, taken 28 days after the second AZD1222 dose. These receptors originate from an adult who received the AZD1222 COVID-19 vaccine.

The J gene is TRBJ1-2, the V gene TRBV7-2; D gene unclear. The V end lost 2 bases, the J end lost 3 bases, and 13 bases lay between the germline ends. The CDR3 totals 15 residues. CDR1 and CDR2 (germline): SGHTA, FQGNSA. CDR3 DNA: TGTGCCAGCAGCTTACTCTTTTCCGGGGACTATGGCTACACCTTC. Protein: CASSLLFSGDYGYTF.

The rearrangement links TRBV28 to TRBJ1-5; D not certain. V lost 1 base to trimming and J lost 2 bases, with 15 bases between them. The CDR3 totals 17 residues. Germline V gene sequence: CDR1 MDHEN, CDR2 SYDVKM. CDR3 nucleotide sequence: TGTGCCAGCAGTTTATATCCGGGTTCGGAGCGCAATCAGCCCCAGCATTTT. Translated, it gives CASSLYPGSERNQPQHF.

V and J are TRBV7-2 and TRBJ2-5; unclear D gene. This CDR3 contains 11 residues. V lost 3 bases to trimming and J lost 9 bases, with 8 bases between them. Germline V gene data show CDR1 as SGHTA and CDR2 as FQGNSA. The CDR3 sequence: CASSFLSAQYF. CDR3 nucleotide sequence: TGTGCCAGCAGCTTTTTGTCGGCCCAGTACTTC.

The chain employs TRBV30 and TRBJ1-3; weak D call: TRBD1 (6 bases). The CDR3 covers 15 residues. Germline assignment: CDR1 GTSNPN and CDR2 SVGIG (reference sequence). The CDR3 sequence: CAILRGGLSGNTIYF. The CDR3 DNA is TGTGCAATACTACGGGGGGGGCTTTCTGGAAACACCATATATTTT.

V and J are TRBV7-2 and TRBJ2-1; D is unclear. From germline, CDR1 is SGHTA and CDR2 FQGNSA. The V end lost 2 bases, the J end lost 6 bases, and 17 bases lay between the germline ends. The CDR3 runs to 16 residues. The CDR3 region has the DNA TGTGCCAGCAGCTTACGGGCCGCCCCCTATGGCAATGAGCAGTTCTTC. Encoded protein: CASSLRAAPYGNEQFF.

The chain has TRBV6-1 and TRBJ1-4, with 8 bases identical to TRBD1. V shed 2 bases, J shed 11 bases, and the junction held 7 bases outside the gene matches. There are 14 residues in the CDR3. CDR1 is MNHNS, CDR2 SASEGT, per germline. CDR3 in amino acids: CASSEPGQGGKLFF. For the CDR3, the DNA is TGTGCCAGCAGTGAACCCGGACAGGGAGGGAAACTGTTTTTT.

The rearrangement uses TRBV6-5 and TRBJ2-7; 9 nucleotides match TRBD1. In germline, CDR1 is MNHEY, CDR2 SVGAGI. V gave up 6 bases and J gave up 6 bases; unmatched junction bases: 12. The length of the CDR3 is 15 residues. CDR3 in DNA: TGTGCCAGCAGAGAGCCCGGGACAGGGCTAGGCGAGCAGTACTTC. Amino acid sequence: CASREPGTGLGEQYF.

This clone has more than one count but fewer than ten. J is TRBJ1-5 and V is TRBV7-2; D is undetermined. The CDR3 spans 14 residues. Germline CDR1 reads SGHTA; CDR2 reads FQGNSA. The ends were cut back, 1 base at V and 0 bases at J, with 4 bases in the middle. The CDR3 DNA reads TGTGCCAGCAGCTTAGGAAATAGCAATCAGCCCCAGCATTTT. The encoded protein is CASSLGNSNQPQHF.

The CDR3 loop is CASSSDRPLHF. The CDR3 DNA is TGTGCCAGCAGTTCGGACCGGCCCCTCCACTTT. The V call is TRBV28, the J call TRBJ1-6, with no clear D. The germline V and J ends were trimmed by 4 bases and 13 bases, with 8 bases remaining between them. The length of the CDR3 is 11 residues. Germline lookup yields CDR1 MDHEN and CDR2 SYDVKM.

The chain links TRBV28 to TRBJ1-6; D is possibly TRBD1 (5 bases). The V gene's germline CDR1 is MDHEN and CDR2 SYDVKM. This CDR3 has 19 amino acids. V shed 2 bases and J shed 0 bases, with 17 bases lying between them. The CDR3 bases are TGTGCCAGCAGTTTACGGGGGACCTGGTATCGCTCCTATAATTCACCCCTCCACTTT. It encodes CASSLRGTWYRSYNSPLHF.

V is TRBV18 and J is TRBJ1-2; D ambiguous. The V gene lost 3 bases and the J gene lost 7 bases, with 12 bases spanning the gap. Germline-derived CDR1 and CDR2 are KGHSH and LQKENI. The CDR3 loop spans 13 amino acids. The CDR3 is CASSPPVVRGYTF. The CDR3 bases are TGTGCCAGCTCACCTCCCGTAGTTCGTGGCTACACCTTC.

The gene calls are TRBV19 and TRBJ2-1; 7 bases agree with TRBD2. Per the germline V gene, CDR1 is LNHDA and CDR2 is SQIVND (reference sequence). Trimming removed 6 bases from V and 3 bases from J; junction bases left unmatched: 8. The CDR3 spans 15 residues. The CDR3 DNA sequence: TGTGCCAGTAGCCCCGCAGCGGGGTTCTACAATGAGCAGTTCTTC. Translated, it gives CASSPAAGFYNEQFF. The complete variable domain, with remaining parts taken from reference TRBV19 and TRBJ2-1, reads DGGITQSPKYLFRKEGQNVTLSCEQNLNHDAMYWYRQDPGQGLRLIYYSQIVNDFQKGDIAEGYSVSREKKESFPLTVTSAQKNPTAFYLCASSPAAGFYNEQFFGPGTRLTVL.

V gene TRBV3-1 (or the pseudogene TRBV3-2) combines with J gene TRBJ1-6; TRBD1 agrees at 8 bases. The CDR3 extends over 18 amino acids. J gave up 3 bases and V 4 bases, and 11 bases lay outside the gene matches. Germline CDR1 is LGHDT and CDR2 is YNNKEL (reference sequence). The CDR3 DNA sequence: TGTGCCAGCAGCCCCATACCTCCAGGGGGCCTCTATAATTCACCCCTCCACTTT. Its translation is CASSPIPPGGLYNSPLHF.

V gene TRBV2 combines with J gene TRBJ1-2; 7 positions agree with TRBD1. V shed 5 bases, J shed 2 bases, and the junction held 8 bases outside the gene matches. There are 15 residues in the CDR3. Germline values: CDR1 SNHLY, CDR2 FYNNEI. CDR3 region: CASSFLRDSNYGYTF. DNA for the CDR3: TGTGCCAGCAGTTTCCTACGGGACAGCAACTATGGCTACACCTTC.

The rearrangement joins TRBV19 to TRBJ2-7; TRBD1 matches at 8 bases. The length of the CDR3 is 14 residues. Germline CDR1 is LNHDA and CDR2 is SQIVND (reference sequence). V gave up 3 bases and J gave up 4 bases; unmatched junction bases: 5. The chain's CDR3 is CASSIRDRGYEQYF. The CDR3 DNA reads TGTGCCAGTAGTATCCGAGACAGGGGTTACGAGCAGTACTTC.

This chain uses TRBV9 with TRBJ2-7, with D possibly TRBD2 on 6 matching bases. Germline V gene sequence: CDR1 SGDLS, CDR2 YYNGEE. The length of the CDR3 is 15 residues. V lost 0 bases, J lost 2 bases, and 12 bases lay in between. CDR3 bases: TGTGCCAGCAGCGTAGATGGGACTGAAGCCTACGAGCAGTACTTC. It codes for CASSVDGTEAYEQYF.

This chain connects TRBV18 to TRBJ1-1; D perhaps matches TRBD1 (5 bases). Germline values: CDR1 KGHSH, CDR2 LQKENI. The CDR3 has 12 residues. Trimming left V 4 bases short and J 11 bases short, with 14 bases between. CDR3 bases: TGTGCCAGCTCACGGCTCCGGGACGGGGCTTTCTTT. Translated: CASSRLRDGAFF. The complete variable domain, with remaining parts taken from reference TRBV18 and TRBJ1-1, reads NAGVMQNPRHLVRRRGQEARLRCSPMKGHSHVYWYRQLPEEGLKFMVYLQKENIIDESGMPKERFSAEFPKEGPSILRIQQVVRGDSAAYFCASSRLRDGAFFGQGTRLTVV.

The V call is TRBV12-3 or TRBV12-4, the J call TRBJ1-1; unclear D gene. The CDR3 runs to 13 residues. Trimming shortened V by 2 bases and J by 7 bases, and 11 bases separated the two germline ends. The CDR3 region has the DNA TGTGCCAGCAGTTTACCCCTCGTCGATGAAGCTTTCTTT. It codes for CASSLPLVDEAFF.

This clone showed up just a few times. This rearrangement joins TRBV4-2 to TRBJ2-7, with 8 bases fitting TRBD2. This CDR3 has 15 amino acids. The germline CDR1 and CDR2 sequences are LGHNA and YNFKEQ. V shed 1 base and J 4 bases; nucleotides not matched to a gene: 6. This CDR3 reads CASSQVGGASYEQYF. In nucleotides, the CDR3 is TGTGCCAGCAGCCAAGTCGGGGGGGCCTCGTACGAGCAGTACTTC.

The CDR3 loop reads CASNWGAGANVLTF. Written as DNA, the CDR3 is TGTGCCAGCAACTGGGGTGCTGGGGCCAACGTCCTGACTTTC. V and J are TRBV2 and TRBJ2-6, with no clear D. V shed 7 bases and J shed 2 bases, with 9 bases lying between them. There are 14 residues in the CDR3. Germline CDR1 and CDR2: SNHLY and FYNNEI.

The chain uses TRBV12-5 and TRBJ1-1; 7 nucleotides match TRBD1. This CDR3 comprises 16 residues. In germline, CDR1 is LGHNT, CDR2 FRNRAP. The ends lost 2 bases at V and 0 bases at J; junction bases unmatched: 6. The chain's CDR3 is CASGLPPGGMNTEAFF. CDR3 DNA: TGTGCTAGTGGTTTGCCCCCAGGGGGTATGAACACTGAAGCTTTCTTT. The full variable domain, with the rest looked up from reference TRBV12-5 and TRBJ1-1, is DARVTQTPRHKVTEMGQEVTMRCQPILGHNTVFWYRQTMMQGLELLAYFRNRAPLDDSGMPKDRFSAEMPDATLATLKIQPSEPRDSAVYFCASGLPPGGMNTEAFFGQGTRLTVV.

The chain combines TRBV7-9 with TRBJ1-1; D is ambiguous. Deletions cut 0 bases from V and 1 base from J, with 6 bases between. CDR1 is SEHNR and CDR2 is FQNEAQ in the germline V gene (reference sequence). This CDR3 contains 14 residues. In nucleotides, the CDR3 is TGTGCCAGCAGCTTAGCGGGTGGGAACACTGAAGCTTTCTTT. Amino acid sequence: CASSLAGGNTEAFF.